Listed below are T cell receptor beta chains from one sample, sequenced in a study of Tregs in tolerant kidney transplant recipients. Method: immunoSEQ multiplex PCR; TCRdb's copy keeps in-frame clones and lacks some. The sample contains just under 65,000 clones, about 98% of which appear only once. The sequencing here drew on Tregs from blood, taken before the transplant. These receptors came from a human donor who received a combined kidney and bone marrow transplant. CDR3s include the opening cysteine and the closing phenylalanine or tryptophan. Fields, in order: CDR3 DNA, CDR3 protein, V gene, J gene, D gene. A D gene is named only where the DNA matches it firmly.

TGCGCCAGCAGCTTGGGACCCGACAGGGGCAGCTACACCTTC	CASSLGPDRGSYTF	TRBV5-1	TRBJ1-2	TRBD1
TGTGCCAGCAGTCAACCACAGGGGTCTCTCTCGGGGGCTTTCTTT	CASSQPQGSLSGAFF	TRBV28	TRBJ1-1	TRBD1
TGTGCCAGCAGCTTAGCCTACAGGGGGCAAGTCACAGATACGCAGTATTTT	CASSLAYRGQVTDTQYF	TRBV7-8	TRBJ2-3	TRBD1
TGCGCCAGCAGCTTGGGAGGGACAGATACGCAGTATTTT	CASSLGGTDTQYF	TRBV5-1	TRBJ2-3	.
TGCGCCAGCAGCCAAGAAGGAATGACAGGGGGCTATAATTCACCCCTCCACTTT	CASSQEGMTGGYNSPLHF	TRBV4-3	TRBJ1-6	TRBD1
TGTGCCAGCCGCCGACAGGGAAACACCGGGGAGCTGTTTTTT	CASRRQGNTGELFF	TRBV5-5	TRBJ2-2	TRBD1
TGCGCCAGCAGCTTGGGCGGTAGCTCCTACAATGAGCAGTTCTTC	CASSLGGSSYNEQFF	TRBV5-1	TRBJ2-1	.
TGTGCCAGCAGTGCGGGACTAGCGGGAGTCTACGAGCAGTACTTC	CASSAGLAGVYEQYF	TRBV25-1	TRBJ2-7	TRBD2
TGTGCCAGCAGCTTGGGACTGCAAGCCTCTGGGGCCAACGTCCTGACTTTC	CASSLGLQASGANVLTF	TRBV5-4	TRBJ2-6	.
TGTGCCATCGGGACTAGCGGATCCTACGAGCAGTACTTC	CAIGTSGSYEQYF	TRBV2	TRBJ2-7	TRBD2
TGTGCCAGCAGCCCCAACCGCCGGAATGAGCAGTTCTTC	CASSPNRRNEQFF	TRBV7-2	TRBJ2-1	.
TGTGCCAGCTCACCAGTTAGTCCACAGACCTATTATGGCTACACCTTC	CASSPVSPQTYYGYTF	TRBV18	TRBJ1-2	.
TGTGCCAGCTCACCGGACATCTCGGACCAAGAGACCCAGTACTTC	CASSPDISDQETQYF	TRBV18	TRBJ2-5	.